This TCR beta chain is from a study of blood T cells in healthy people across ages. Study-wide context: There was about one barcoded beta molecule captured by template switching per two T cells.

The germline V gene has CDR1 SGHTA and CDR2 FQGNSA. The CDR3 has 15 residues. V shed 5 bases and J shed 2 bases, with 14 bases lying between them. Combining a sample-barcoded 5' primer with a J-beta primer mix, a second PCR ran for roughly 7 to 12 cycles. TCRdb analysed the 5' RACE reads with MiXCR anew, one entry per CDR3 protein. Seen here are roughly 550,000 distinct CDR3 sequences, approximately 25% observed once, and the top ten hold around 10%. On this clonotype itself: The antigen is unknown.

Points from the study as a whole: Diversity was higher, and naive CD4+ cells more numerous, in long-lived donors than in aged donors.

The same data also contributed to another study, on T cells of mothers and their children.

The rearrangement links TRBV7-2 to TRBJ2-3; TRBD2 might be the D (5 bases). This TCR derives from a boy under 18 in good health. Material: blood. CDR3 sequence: CASSPDFLYTDTQYF. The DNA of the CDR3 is TGTGCCAGCAGCCCGGACTTTCTCTACACAGATACGCAGTATTTT.